This TCR beta chain is drawn from a study of blood T cell repertoires in COVID-19. The data were produced by immunoSEQ multiplex PCR, yet TCRdb's version contains in-frame clones alone and is incomplete. The sample holds roughly 17,000 clones, approximately 93% seen once. This TCR was sampled from a human donor in a cohort sampled during active COVID-19. The material sequenced was peripheral blood.

The CDR3 protein is CASSQDVSSPQHF. In DNA, the CDR3 is TGCGCCAGCAGCCAAGATGTCTCTAGCCCCCAGCATTTT. The gene calls are TRBV4-3 and TRBJ1-5; unclear D gene. V gave up 0 bases and J gave up 10 bases, with 10 bases separating them. This CDR3 spans 13 amino acids. CDR1 and CDR2 from the germline V gene are LGHNA and YSLEER.